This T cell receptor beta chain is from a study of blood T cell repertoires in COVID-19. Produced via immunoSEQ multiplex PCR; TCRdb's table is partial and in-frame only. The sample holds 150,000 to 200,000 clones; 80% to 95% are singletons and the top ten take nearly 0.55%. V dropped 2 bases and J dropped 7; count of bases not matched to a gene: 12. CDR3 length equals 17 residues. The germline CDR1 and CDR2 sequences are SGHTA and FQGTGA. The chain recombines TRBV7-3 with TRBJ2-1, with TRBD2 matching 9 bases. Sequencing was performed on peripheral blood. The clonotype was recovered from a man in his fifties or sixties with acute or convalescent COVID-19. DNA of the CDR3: TGTGCCAGCAGCTTAGGCCCCTGGTCGACTAGCGGAAATGAGCAGTTCTTC. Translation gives CASSLGPWSTSGNEQFF.